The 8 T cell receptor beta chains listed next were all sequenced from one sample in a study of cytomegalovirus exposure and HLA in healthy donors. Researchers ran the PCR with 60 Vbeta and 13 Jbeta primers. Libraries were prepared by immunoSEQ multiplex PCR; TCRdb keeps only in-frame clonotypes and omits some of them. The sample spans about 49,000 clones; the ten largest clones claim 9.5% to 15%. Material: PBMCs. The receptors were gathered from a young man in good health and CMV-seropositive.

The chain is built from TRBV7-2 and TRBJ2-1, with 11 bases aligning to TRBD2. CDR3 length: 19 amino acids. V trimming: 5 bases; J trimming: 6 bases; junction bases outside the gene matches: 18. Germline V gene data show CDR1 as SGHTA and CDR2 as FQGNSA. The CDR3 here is CASSPTSGGVPSPSNEQFF. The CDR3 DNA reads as TGTGCCAGCAGCCCTACTAGCGGGGGAGTCCCCTCCCCTTCCAATGAGCAGTTCTTC.

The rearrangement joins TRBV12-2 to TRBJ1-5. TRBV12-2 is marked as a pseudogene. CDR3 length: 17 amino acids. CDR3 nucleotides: TGTGCAAGTCGCTTGAGGACGGGAAAACCTAGCAATCAGCCCCAGCATTTT. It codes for CASRLRTGKPSNQPQHF.

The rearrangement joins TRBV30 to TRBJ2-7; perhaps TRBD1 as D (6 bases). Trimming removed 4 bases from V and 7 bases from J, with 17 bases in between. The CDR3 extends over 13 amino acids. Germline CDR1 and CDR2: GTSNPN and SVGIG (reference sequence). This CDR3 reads CAWNHRAVQEQYF. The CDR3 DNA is TGTGCCTGGAATCACAGGGCGGTCCAAGAGCAGTACTTC. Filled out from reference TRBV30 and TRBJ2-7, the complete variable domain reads SQTIHQWPATLVQPVGSPLSLECTVEGTSNPNLYWYRQAAGRGLQLLFYSVGIGQISSEVPQNLSASRPQDRQFILSSKKLLLSDSGFYLCAWNHRAVQEQYFGPGTRLTVT.

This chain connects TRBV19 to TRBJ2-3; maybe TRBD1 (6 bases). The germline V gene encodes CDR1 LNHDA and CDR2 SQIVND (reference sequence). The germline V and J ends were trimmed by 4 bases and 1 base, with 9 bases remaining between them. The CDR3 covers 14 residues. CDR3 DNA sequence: TGTGCCAGTAGTACATGGACAGGCACAGATACGCAGTATTTT. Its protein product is CASSTWTGTDTQYF. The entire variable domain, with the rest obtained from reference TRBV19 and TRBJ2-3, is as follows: DGGITQSPKYLFRKEGQNVTLSCEQNLNHDAMYWYRQDPGQGLRLIYYSQIVNDFQKGDIAEGYSVSREKKESFPLTVTSAQKNPTAFYLCASSTWTGTDTQYFGPGTRLTVL.

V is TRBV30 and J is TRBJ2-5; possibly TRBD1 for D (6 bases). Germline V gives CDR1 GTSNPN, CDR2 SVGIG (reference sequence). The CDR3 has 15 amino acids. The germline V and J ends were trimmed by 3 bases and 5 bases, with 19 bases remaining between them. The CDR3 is CAWRGLGQRGETQYF. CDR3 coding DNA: TGTGCCTGGAGGGGCCTTGGACAGCGCGGGGAGACCCAGTACTTC.

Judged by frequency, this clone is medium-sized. The CDR3 DNA is TGTGCCAGCAGCTTTGTAGAAGGGAGGTACTCCTACGAGCAGTACTTC. Residues: CASSFVEGRYSYEQYF. V and J are TRBV12-1 and TRBJ2-7; the tabulated D call, TRBD2, remains unverified against the DNA. TRBV12-1 is recorded as a pseudogene. The CDR3 loop spans 16 amino acids.

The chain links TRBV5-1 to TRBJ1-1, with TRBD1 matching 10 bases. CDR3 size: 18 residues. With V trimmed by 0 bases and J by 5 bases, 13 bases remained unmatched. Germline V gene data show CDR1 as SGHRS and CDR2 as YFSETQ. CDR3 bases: TGCGCCAGCAGCTTGGGGTGGGACAGGGGTAGGGTTCGTACTGAAGCTTTCTTT. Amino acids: CASSLGWDRGRVRTEAFF.

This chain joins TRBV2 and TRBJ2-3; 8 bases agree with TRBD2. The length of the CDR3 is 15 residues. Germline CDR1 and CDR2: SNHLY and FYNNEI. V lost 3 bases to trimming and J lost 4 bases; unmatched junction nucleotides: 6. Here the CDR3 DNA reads TGTGCCAGCAGTGATTTAGCGGGACTACCAGATACGCAGTATTTT. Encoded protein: CASSDLAGLPDTQYF.